These 29 T cell receptor beta chains share one sample of origin, sequenced in a study of human T cells and chemical hapten exposure. In TCRdb, the RACE reads were re-called with MiXCR into one record per CDR3 protein. The repertoire holds about 160,000 distinct CDR3 sequences, 28% seen once, with around 2.3% in the top ten. Time point here: patch test 3, about 24 weeks after DPC sensitization. The treatment: therapeutic diphenylcyclopropenone sensitization with weekly scalp DPC. The sequenced sample was whole blood, obtained in connection with sensitization to the hapten diphenylcyclopropenone (DPC). Every receptor here comes from a young woman with alopecia areata. Some clones in this sample may be carry-over from other donors' samples.

The chain's CDR3 is CASSLARAFSNQPQHF. In DNA form, the CDR3 reads TGTGCCAGCAGCTTAGCCCGGGCCTTTAGCAATCAGCCCCAGCATTTT. The chain employs TRBV5-6 and TRBJ1-5; D not resolved. Germline V CDR1 and CDR2: SGHDT, YYEEEE. The CDR3 has 16 residues. With 2 bases removed from V and 0 bases from J, the gap between germline ends came to 12 bases.

The V gene is TRBV29-1, the J gene TRBJ1-1; TRBD1 agrees at 8 bases. Trimming cost V 7 bases and J 4 bases; bases outside gene matches: 8. Germline V lookup: CDR1 SQVTM, CDR2 ANQGSEA. The CDR3 contains 13 residues. In DNA, the CDR3 is TGCAGCGCTACTCAGGGGGCCGGCACTGAAGCTTTCTTT. Translation: CSATQGAGTEAFF.

This clonotype was counted between two and nine times. The rearrangement uses TRBV27 and TRBJ1-5; 7 bases match TRBD1. Germline trimming cut 5 bases from V and 4 bases from J; bases unmatched to any gene: 8. In germline, CDR1 is MNHEY, CDR2 SMNVEV (reference sequence). This CDR3 comprises 15 residues. CDR3 amino acids: CASSDSGTANQPQHF. The DNA of the CDR3 is TGTGCCAGCAGTGATTCCGGGACAGCAAATCAGCCCCAGCATTTT.

The chain carries TRBV20-1 and TRBJ1-2; 8 nucleotides agree with TRBD1. The J segment lost 7 bases and the V segment lost 2 bases, leaving 15 bases of the junction unmatched. The CDR3 sequence is 16 residues long. Germline V lookup: CDR1 DFQATT, CDR2 SNEGSKA (reference sequence). CDR3: CSARYIGQGIRPGYTF. CDR3 bases: TGCAGTGCTAGATACATTGGACAGGGAATCCGTCCTGGCTACACCTTC.

The V and J genes are TRBV15 and TRBJ2-3; D is unclear. Deletions cut 3 bases from V and 0 bases from J, with 7 bases between. Germline V gives CDR1 LNHNV, CDR2 YYDKDF (reference sequence). The CDR3 has 14 residues. The chain's CDR3 is CATSRQVSTDTQYF. CDR3 nucleotides: TGTGCCACCAGCAGGCAAGTCAGCACAGATACGCAGTATTTT.

The chain joins TRBV3-1 to TRBJ2-1, with unresolved D. CDR3 length: 16 residues. CDR1 and CDR2 from the germline V gene are LGHDT and YNNKEL (reference sequence). V was trimmed by 5 bases and J by 12 bases, leaving 26 bases between them. The CDR3 here is CASSSPASLMAGGQFF. The CDR3, as DNA: TGTGCCAGCAGCTCCCCCGCCTCCCTCATGGCTGGTGGGCAGTTCTTC.

In its sample, this clonotype was seen many times. The rearrangement joins TRBV9 to TRBJ2-1, with D perhaps TRBD2 (6 bases). Germline V gene sequence: CDR1 SGDLS, CDR2 YYNGEE. The CDR3 loop spans 12 amino acids. Trimming took off 4 bases at V and 12 bases at J, with 14 bases between the two ends. The DNA of the CDR3 is TGTGCCAGCAGCCCCGGGGGTAGCGCGCAGTTCTTC. It is translated as CASSPGGSAQFF.

The rearrangement uses TRBV6-5 and TRBJ2-1; 10 nucleotides agree with TRBD2. The junction had 6 bases not matched to a gene; V was cut back by 2 bases and J by 5 bases. CDR3 size: 16 residues. Germline V gene lookup returns CDR1 MNHEY and CDR2 SVGAGI. The CDR3 DNA follows: TGTGCCAGCAGTTACCTTAGCGGGGGGCCCAACAATGAGCAGTTCTTC. This codes for CASSYLSGGPNNEQFF.

This clonotype was detected a few times. The chain joins TRBV18 to TRBJ2-3, with unresolved D. V was pared by 3 bases and J by 5 bases, with 12 bases between. Germline CDR1 is KGHSH and CDR2 is LQKENI. The CDR3 has 14 residues. This CDR3 is CASSPNLGVDTQYF. DNA of the CDR3: TGTGCCAGCTCACCTAACCTCGGAGTAGATACGCAGTATTTT.

The chain is built from TRBV29-1 and TRBJ1-2, with 7 bases aligning to TRBD1. Germline values: CDR1 SQVTM, CDR2 ANQGSEA. This CDR3 has 13 amino acids. Losses at the gene ends were 7 bases for V and 4 bases for J; bases not matched to a gene: 9. This CDR3 reads CSARRRDSYGYTF. The DNA of the CDR3 is TGCAGCGCTCGAAGGAGGGACAGCTATGGCTACACCTTC.

The gene calls are TRBV29-1 and TRBJ2-1; 9 bases are a match to TRBD2. The germline V gene encodes CDR1 SQVTM and CDR2 ANQGSEA. J lost 8 bases, V lost 1 base, and 12 bases had no gene match. This CDR3 comprises 16 residues. This chain's CDR3 is CSVEGLGTSWGDEQFF. CDR3 nucleotides: TGCAGCGTTGAAGGTCTAGGGACTAGCTGGGGGGATGAGCAGTTCTTC.

This clonotype was detected only a few times. The rearrangement links TRBV7-9 to TRBJ1-1; 7 bases are a match to TRBD1. The length of the CDR3 is 12 residues. The germline CDR1 and CDR2 sequences are SEHNR and FQNEAQ (reference sequence). Trimming cost V 5 bases and J 11 bases; bases outside gene matches: 8. The CDR3 DNA reads as TGTGCCAGCAGCCCTCCGGGACAGCTGGCTTTCTTT. Translation: CASSPPGQLAFF.

This chain links TRBV5-4 with TRBJ2-3; D is unresolved. The CDR3 covers 14 residues. The V end was cut by 2 bases, the J end by 0 bases, with 7 bases between. The germline CDR1 and CDR2 sequences are SGHNT and YYREEE (reference sequence). CDR3 sequence reads: CASSFPDSTDTQYF. The CDR3 nucleotides are TGTGCCAGCAGCTTTCCGGACAGCACAGATACGCAGTATTTT.

This clonotype was seen repeatedly, ten times or more. This chain links TRBV25-1 with TRBJ2-7; 9 bases map to TRBD2. This CDR3 has 13 residues. CDR1 and CDR2 from the germline V gene are MGHDK and SYGVNS. Unmatched junction bases numbered 9, after V lost 9 bases and J lost 6 bases. As DNA, the CDR3 is TGTGCCAGTTCTAGCGGGAAATTCGCCGAGCAGTACTTC. Translated: CASSSGKFAEQYF.

This clonotype has only a few counts. The chain joins TRBV6-2 or TRBV6-3 to TRBJ1-5; D is undetermined. Germline CDR1 MNHEY, CDR2 SVGEGT. The CDR3 spans 12 residues. Trimming left V 5 bases short and J 7 bases short, with 9 bases between. CDR3 in amino acids: CASSHTVQPQHF. The DNA of the CDR3 is TGTGCCAGCAGTCACACCGTCCAGCCCCAGCATTTT.

This clonotype appeared a few times. This chain joins TRBV5-1 and TRBJ2-3, with D possibly TRBD2 on 6 matching bases. This CDR3 region has 13 residues. Looked up from germline, CDR1 is SGHRS and CDR2 is YFSETQ. V gave up 4 bases and J gave up 3 bases, with 9 bases separating them. The CDR3 spells CASSASETDTQYF. Written as DNA, the CDR3 is TGCGCCAGCAGCGCTAGCGAAACAGATACGCAGTATTTT.

This clonotype showed up just a few times. At one end the junction does not follow the germline gene, possibly because of a read error. This rearrangement joins TRBV9 to TRBJ2-7; D remains ambiguous. CDR3 length: 15 residues. CDR1 SGDLS and CDR2 YYNGEE come from the germline V gene. The CDR3 region is CASSVAPSLSNEQYF. CDR3 DNA: TGTGCCAGCAGCGTAGCCCCTAGTCTCTCCAACGAGCAGTACTTC.

V usage is TRBV7-3 and J usage is TRBJ1-1; D not resolved. The ends were cut back, 3 bases at V and 1 base at J, with 15 bases in the middle. Germline lookup yields CDR1 SGHTA and CDR2 FQGTGA. The CDR3 consists of 16 residues. CDR3 amino acids: CASSFGIAGPNTEAFF. CDR3 sequence (DNA): TGTGCCAGCAGCTTCGGAATTGCAGGACCGAACACTGAAGCTTTCTTT.

In DNA, the CDR3 is TGTGCCAGCTCACCACGACAGGGAAGGGACTCTTCCAACTATGGCTACACCTTC. It encodes CASSPRQGRDSSNYGYTF. J is TRBJ1-2 and V is TRBV18; the match to TRBD1 covers 7 bases. Germline CDR1 and CDR2: KGHSH and LQKENI. The CDR3 length is 18 residues. V was pared by 1 base and J by 2 bases, with 13 bases of the junction left unmatched.

The V and J genes are TRBV10-3 and TRBJ2-3; D might be TRBD1 or TRBD2, each matching 5 bases. The CDR3 totals 14 residues. The germline CDR1 and CDR2 sequences are ENHRY and SYGVKD. Trimming removed 6 bases at V and 6 bases at J, with 16 bases between. The chain's CDR3 is CAISPGQPWDTQYF. The CDR3, as DNA: TGTGCCATCAGCCCGGGGCAACCCTGGGATACGCAGTATTTT.

This chain uses TRBV5-1 with TRBJ2-5; D gene ambiguous. The germline V gene encodes CDR1 SGHRS and CDR2 YFSETQ. Trimming took off 5 bases at V and 0 bases at J, with 5 bases between the two ends. The CDR3 runs 12 residues. The CDR3 DNA reads as TGCGCCAGCAGTATTGACCAAGAGACCCAGTACTTC. Translated: CASSIDQETQYF. The complete variable domain, with remaining parts taken from reference TRBV5-1 and TRBJ2-5, reads KAGVTQTPRYLIKTRGQQVTLSCSPISGHRSVSWYQQTPGQGLQFLFEYFSETQRNKGNFPGRFSGRQFSNSRSEMNVSTLELGDSALYLCASSIDQETQYFGPGTRLLVL.

A single count supports this clonotype. The chain recombines TRBV29-1 with TRBJ2-7; no clear D. Germline CDR1 SQVTM, CDR2 ANQGSEA. Trimming shortened V by 4 bases and J by 0 bases, and 7 bases separated the two germline ends. This CDR3 has 12 residues. The CDR3 DNA follows: TGCAGCGTTGCCGGTACCTCCTACGAGCAGTACTTC. Protein product: CSVAGTSYEQYF.

This clonotype was recorded at least ten times. This chain uses TRBV5-1 with TRBJ1-1; D call uncertain. This CDR3 is built from 15 residues. V lost 0 bases, J lost 1 base, and 10 bases lay in between. The germline CDR1 and CDR2 sequences are SGHRS and YFSETQ. The CDR3 reads CASSLGEVTNTEAFF. The CDR3 nucleotides read TGCGCCAGCAGCTTGGGGGAGGTTACGAACACTGAAGCTTTCTTT.

The V and J genes are TRBV9 and TRBJ2-3; D gene uncertain. The CDR3 extends over 14 amino acids. The V and J ends lost 2 bases and 2 bases respectively, with 9 bases between them. The germline V gene has CDR1 SGDLS and CDR2 YYNGEE. The CDR3 loop reads CASSVLQDTDTQYF. In nucleotides, the CDR3 is TGTGCCAGCAGCGTCTTGCAGGACACAGATACGCAGTATTTT. Drawing the rest from reference TRBV9 and TRBJ2-3, the complete variable domain is DSGVTQTPKHLITATGQRVTLRCSPRSGDLSVYWYQQSLDQGLQFLIQYYNGEERAKGNILERFSAQQFPDLHSELNLSSLELGDSALYFCASSVLQDTDTQYFGPGTRLTVL.

This clonotype was seen only a few times. The chain uses TRBV7-2 and TRBJ1-3; D is ambiguous. Deletions cut 1 base from V and 0 bases from J, with 19 bases between. The CDR3 is made up of 19 amino acids. From germline, CDR1 is SGHTA and CDR2 FQGNSA. For the CDR3, the DNA is TGTGCCAGCAGCTTAGGTCCCCGGGGAAACCCCCGCTCTGGAAACACCATATATTTT. Residues: CASSLGPRGNPRSGNTIYF.

V is TRBV5-7 and J is TRBJ2-6; D unclear. TRBV5-7 counts as an open reading frame of uncertain function. The CDR3 consists of 16 residues. Trimming shortened V by 1 base and J by 1 base, and 9 bases separated the two germline ends. The CDR3 bases are TGTGCCAGCAGCTTGTACGGAAGGTCTGGGGCCAACGTCCTGACTTTC. It is translated as CASSLYGRSGANVLTF.

This chain connects TRBV2 to TRBJ2-1; D tentatively reads TRBD1 or TRBD2 (6 bases each). In germline, CDR1 is SNHLY, CDR2 FYNNEI. V was shortened by 9 bases and J by 0 bases, with 24 bases between the two germline ends. The CDR3 covers 18 residues. The CDR3 spells CARSRRAGADSSYNEQFF. CDR3 DNA: TGTGCCAGGAGTCGGAGGGCAGGGGCCGATAGCTCCTACAATGAGCAGTTCTTC. Drawing the rest from reference TRBV2 and TRBJ2-1, the complete variable domain is EPEVTQTPSHQVTQMGQEVILRCVPISNHLYFYWYRQILGQKVEFLVSFYNNEISEKSEIFDDQFSVERPDGSNFTLKIRSTKLEDSAMYFCARSRRAGADSSYNEQFFGPGTRLTVL.

This clonotype has a handful of counts. The chain carries TRBV29-1 and TRBJ2-5; D may correspond to TRBD1 or TRBD2 (5 bases each). Germline CDR1 and CDR2: SQVTM and ANQGSEA. The CDR3 is made up of 13 amino acids. Trimming stripped 5 bases from V and 4 bases from J, with 14 bases between. The CDR3 spells CSVSNSRGETQYF. The DNA for the CDR3 is TGCAGCGTTTCAAATTCGAGGGGAGAGACCCAGTACTTC.

This clonotype was detected only a few times. The chain combines TRBV4-1 with TRBJ2-1; 8 bases map to TRBD2. Per germline, CDR1 MGHRA and CDR2 YSYEKL. V trimming: 4 bases; J trimming: 5 bases; junction bases outside the gene matches: 7. The CDR3 runs 15 residues. In nucleotides, the CDR3 is TGCGCCAGCAGCCTCCCGAGTAGCGGGAACAATGAGCAGTTCTTC. Translating gives CASSLPSSGNNEQFF.